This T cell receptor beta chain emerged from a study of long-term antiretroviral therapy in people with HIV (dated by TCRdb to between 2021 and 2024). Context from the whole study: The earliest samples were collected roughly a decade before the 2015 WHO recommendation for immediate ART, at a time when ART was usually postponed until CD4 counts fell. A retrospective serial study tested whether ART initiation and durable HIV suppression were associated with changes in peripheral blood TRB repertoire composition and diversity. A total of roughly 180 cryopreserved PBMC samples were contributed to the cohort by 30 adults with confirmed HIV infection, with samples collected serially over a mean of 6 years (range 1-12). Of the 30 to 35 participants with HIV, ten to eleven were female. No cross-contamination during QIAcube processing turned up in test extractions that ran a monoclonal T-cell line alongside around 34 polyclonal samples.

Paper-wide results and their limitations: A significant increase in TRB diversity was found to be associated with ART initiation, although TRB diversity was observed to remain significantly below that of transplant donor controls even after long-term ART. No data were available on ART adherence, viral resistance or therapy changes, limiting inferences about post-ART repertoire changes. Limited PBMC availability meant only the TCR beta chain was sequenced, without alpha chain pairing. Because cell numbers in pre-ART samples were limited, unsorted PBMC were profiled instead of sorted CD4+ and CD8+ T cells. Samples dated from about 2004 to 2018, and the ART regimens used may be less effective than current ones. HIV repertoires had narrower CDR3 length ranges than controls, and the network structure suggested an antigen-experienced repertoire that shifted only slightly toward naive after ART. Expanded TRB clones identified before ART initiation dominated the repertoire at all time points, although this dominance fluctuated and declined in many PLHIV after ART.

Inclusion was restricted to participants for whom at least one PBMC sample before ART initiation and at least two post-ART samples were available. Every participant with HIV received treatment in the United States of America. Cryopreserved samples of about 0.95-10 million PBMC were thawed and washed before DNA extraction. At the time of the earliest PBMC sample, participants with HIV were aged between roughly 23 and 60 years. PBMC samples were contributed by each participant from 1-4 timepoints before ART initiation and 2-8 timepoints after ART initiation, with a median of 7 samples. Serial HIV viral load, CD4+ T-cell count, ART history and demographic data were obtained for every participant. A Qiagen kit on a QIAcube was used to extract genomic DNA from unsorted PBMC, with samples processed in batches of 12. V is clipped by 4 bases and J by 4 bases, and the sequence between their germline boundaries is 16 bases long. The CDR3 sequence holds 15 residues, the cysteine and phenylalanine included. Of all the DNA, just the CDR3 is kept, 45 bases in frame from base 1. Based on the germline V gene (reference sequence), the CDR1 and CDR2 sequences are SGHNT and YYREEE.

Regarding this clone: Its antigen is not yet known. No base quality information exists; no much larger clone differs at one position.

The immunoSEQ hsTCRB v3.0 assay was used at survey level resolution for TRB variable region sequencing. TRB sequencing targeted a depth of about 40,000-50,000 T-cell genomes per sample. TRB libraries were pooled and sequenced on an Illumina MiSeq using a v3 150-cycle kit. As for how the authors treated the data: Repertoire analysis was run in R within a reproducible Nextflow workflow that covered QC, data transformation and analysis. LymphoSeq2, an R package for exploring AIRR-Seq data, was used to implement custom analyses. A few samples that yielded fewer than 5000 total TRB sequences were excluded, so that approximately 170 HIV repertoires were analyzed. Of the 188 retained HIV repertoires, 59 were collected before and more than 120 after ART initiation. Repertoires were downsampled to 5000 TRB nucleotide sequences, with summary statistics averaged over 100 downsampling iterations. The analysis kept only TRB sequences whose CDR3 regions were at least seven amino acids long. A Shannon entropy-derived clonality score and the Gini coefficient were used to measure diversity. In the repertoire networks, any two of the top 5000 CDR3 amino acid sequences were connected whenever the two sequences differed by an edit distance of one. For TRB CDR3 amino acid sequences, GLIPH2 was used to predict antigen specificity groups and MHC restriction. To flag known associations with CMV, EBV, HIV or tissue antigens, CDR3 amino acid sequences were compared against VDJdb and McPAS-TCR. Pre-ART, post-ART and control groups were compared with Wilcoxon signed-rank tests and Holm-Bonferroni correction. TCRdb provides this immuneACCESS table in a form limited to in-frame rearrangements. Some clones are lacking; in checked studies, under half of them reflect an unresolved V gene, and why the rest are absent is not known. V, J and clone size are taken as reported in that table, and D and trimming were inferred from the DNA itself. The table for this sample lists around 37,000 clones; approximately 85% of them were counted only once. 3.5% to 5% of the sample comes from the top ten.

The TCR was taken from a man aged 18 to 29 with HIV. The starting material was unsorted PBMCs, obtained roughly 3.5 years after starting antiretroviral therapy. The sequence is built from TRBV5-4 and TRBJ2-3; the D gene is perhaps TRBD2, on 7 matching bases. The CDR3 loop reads CASSLGPGGADTQYF. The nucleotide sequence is TGTGCCAGCAGCCTAGGCCCGGGGGGCGCAGATACGCAGTATTTT.